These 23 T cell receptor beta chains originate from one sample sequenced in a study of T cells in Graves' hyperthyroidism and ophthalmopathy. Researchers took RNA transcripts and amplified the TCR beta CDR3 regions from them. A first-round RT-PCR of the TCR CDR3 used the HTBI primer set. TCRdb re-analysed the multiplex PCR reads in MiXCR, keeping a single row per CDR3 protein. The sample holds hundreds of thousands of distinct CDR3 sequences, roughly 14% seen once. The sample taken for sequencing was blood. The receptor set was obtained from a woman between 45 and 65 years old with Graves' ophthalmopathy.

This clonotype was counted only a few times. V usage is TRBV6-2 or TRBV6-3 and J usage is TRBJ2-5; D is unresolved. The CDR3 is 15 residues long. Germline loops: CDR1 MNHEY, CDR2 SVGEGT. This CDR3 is CARPPRTVLQETQYF. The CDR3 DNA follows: TGTGCTAGACCGCCGCGCACGGTTCTCCAAGAGACCCAGTACTTC.

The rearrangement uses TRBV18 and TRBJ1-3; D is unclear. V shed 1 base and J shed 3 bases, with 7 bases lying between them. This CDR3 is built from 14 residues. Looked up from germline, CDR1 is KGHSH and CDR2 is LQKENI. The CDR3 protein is CASSPQALGNTIYF. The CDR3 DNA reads TGTGCCAGCTCACCACAGGCCCTTGGAAACACCATATATTTT.

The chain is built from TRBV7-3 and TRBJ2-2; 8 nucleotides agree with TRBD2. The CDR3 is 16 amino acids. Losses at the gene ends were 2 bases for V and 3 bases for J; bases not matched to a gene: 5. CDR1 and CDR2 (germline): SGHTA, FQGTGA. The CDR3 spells CASSLLAGRDTGELFF. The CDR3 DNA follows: TGTGCCAGCAGCTTATTAGCGGGAAGGGACACCGGGGAGCTGTTTTTT. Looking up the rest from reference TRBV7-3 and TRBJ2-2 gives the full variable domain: GAGVSQTPSNKVTEKGKYVELRCDPISGHTALYWYRQSLGQGPEFLIYFQGTGAADDSGLPNDRFFAVRPEGSVSTLKIQRTERGDSAVYLCASSLLAGRDTGELFFGEGSRLTVL.

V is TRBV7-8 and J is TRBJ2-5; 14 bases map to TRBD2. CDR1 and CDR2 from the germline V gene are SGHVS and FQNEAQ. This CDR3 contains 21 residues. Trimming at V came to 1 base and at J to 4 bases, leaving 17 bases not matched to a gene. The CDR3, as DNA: TGTGCCAGCAGCTTAGTAGTTACCGGGACTAGCGGGAGACCTCCGGGAGAGACCCAGTACTTC. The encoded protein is CASSLVVTGTSGRPPGETQYF.

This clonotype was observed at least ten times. DNA of the CDR3: TGCAGCGTTGAGAAATCGGGGCTGGAGACCCAGTACTTC. Its protein product is CSVEKSGLETQYF. The chain employs TRBV29-1 and TRBJ2-5; D tentatively reads TRBD1 or TRBD2 (5 bases each). The CDR3 extends over 13 amino acids. Germline CDR1 SQVTM, CDR2 ANQGSEA. Trimming left V 3 bases short and J 5 bases short, with 13 bases between. Using reference TRBV29-1 and TRBJ2-5 for the parts outside the CDR3, the full variable domain is SAVISQKPSRDICQRGTSLTIQCQVDSQVTMMFWYRQQPGQSLTLIATANQGSEATYESGFVIDKFPISRPNLTFSTLTVSNMSPEDSSIYLCSVEKSGLETQYFGPGTRLLVL.

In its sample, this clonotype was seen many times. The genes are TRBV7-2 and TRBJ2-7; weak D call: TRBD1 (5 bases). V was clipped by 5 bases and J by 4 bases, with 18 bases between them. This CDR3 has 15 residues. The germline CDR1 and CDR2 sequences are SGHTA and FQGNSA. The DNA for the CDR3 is TGTGCCAGCAGCCCCTACCCGTGGGGCGCGTACGAGCAGTACTTC. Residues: CASSPYPWGAYEQYF.

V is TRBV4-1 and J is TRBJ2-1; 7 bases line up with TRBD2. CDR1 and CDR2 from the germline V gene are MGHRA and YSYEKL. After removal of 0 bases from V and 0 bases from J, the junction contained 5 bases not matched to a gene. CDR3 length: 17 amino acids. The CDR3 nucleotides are TGCGCCAGCAGCCAAGATGTGGGAGGGAGCTCCTACAATGAGCAGTTCTTC. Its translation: CASSQDVGGSSYNEQFF.

The DNA for the CDR3 is TGTGCCAGCAGCGTAGGGGGGGTTTGGAGCACAGATACGCAGTATTTT. Protein product: CASSVGGVWSTDTQYF. J is TRBJ2-3 and V is TRBV9; D possibly corresponds to TRBD2 (6 bases). In germline, CDR1 is SGDLS, CDR2 YYNGEE. This CDR3 has 16 amino acids. V dropped 0 bases and J dropped 0 bases, with 11 bases sitting between them. The full variable domain, in which reference TRBV9 and TRBJ2-3 provide the parts outside the CDR3, is DSGVTQTPKHLITATGQRVTLRCSPRSGDLSVYWYQQSLDQGLQFLIQYYNGEERAKGNILERFSAQQFPDLHSELNLSSLELGDSALYFCASSVGGVWSTDTQYFGPGTRLTVL.

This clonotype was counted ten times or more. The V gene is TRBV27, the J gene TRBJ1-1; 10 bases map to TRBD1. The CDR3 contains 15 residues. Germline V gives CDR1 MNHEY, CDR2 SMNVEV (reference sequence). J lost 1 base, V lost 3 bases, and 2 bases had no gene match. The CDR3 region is CASSFRTGGNTEAFF. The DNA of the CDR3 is TGTGCCAGCAGTTTCAGGACAGGGGGGAACACTGAAGCTTTCTTT.

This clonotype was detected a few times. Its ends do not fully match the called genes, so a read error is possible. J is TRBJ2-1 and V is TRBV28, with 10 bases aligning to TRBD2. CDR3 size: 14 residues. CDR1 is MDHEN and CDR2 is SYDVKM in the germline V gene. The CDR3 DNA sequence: TGTGCCAGCAGTGTACCTAGCGGGAGTGATGAGCAGCTCTTC. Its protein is CASSVPSGSDEQLF. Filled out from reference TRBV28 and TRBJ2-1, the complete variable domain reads DVKVTQSSRYLVKRTGEKVFLECVQDMDHENMFWYRQDPGLGLRLIYFSYDVKMKEKGDIPEGYSVSREKKERFSLILESASTNQTSMYLCASSVPSGSDEQLFGPGTRLTVL.

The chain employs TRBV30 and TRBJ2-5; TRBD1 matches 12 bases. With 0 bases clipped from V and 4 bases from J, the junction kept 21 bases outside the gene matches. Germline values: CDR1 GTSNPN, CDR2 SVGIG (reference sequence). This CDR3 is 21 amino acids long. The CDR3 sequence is CAWSVPLWRAPGQGAGETQYF. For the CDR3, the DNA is TGTGCCTGGAGTGTACCTCTTTGGAGGGCACCGGGACAGGGGGCTGGAGAGACCCAGTACTTC.

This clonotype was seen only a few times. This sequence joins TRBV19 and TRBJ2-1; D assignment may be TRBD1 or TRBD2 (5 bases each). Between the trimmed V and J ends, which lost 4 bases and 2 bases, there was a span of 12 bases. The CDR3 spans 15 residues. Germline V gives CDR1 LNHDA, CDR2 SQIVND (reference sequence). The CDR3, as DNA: TGTGCCAGTAGTACGGGACCGACAGCCTACAATGAGCAGTTCTTC. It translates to CASSTGPTAYNEQFF. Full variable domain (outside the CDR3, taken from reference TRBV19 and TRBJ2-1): DGGITQSPKYLFRKEGQNVTLSCEQNLNHDAMYWYRQDPGQGLRLIYYSQIVNDFQKGDIAEGYSVSREKKESFPLTVTSAQKNPTAFYLCASSTGPTAYNEQFFGPGTRLTVL.

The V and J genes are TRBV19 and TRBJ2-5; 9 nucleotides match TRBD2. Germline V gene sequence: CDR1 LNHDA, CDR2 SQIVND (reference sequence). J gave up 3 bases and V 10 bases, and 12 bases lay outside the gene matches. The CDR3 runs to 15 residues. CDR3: CATTNPLAGEETQYF. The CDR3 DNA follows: TGTGCCACCACTAACCCCTTAGCGGGAGAAGAGACCCAGTACTTC.

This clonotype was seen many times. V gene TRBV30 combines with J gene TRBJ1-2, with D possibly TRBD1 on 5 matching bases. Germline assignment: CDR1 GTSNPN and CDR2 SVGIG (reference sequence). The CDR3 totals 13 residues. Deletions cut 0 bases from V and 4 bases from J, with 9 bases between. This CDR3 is CAWSVRGAYGYTF. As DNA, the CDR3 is TGTGCCTGGAGTGTACGTGGGGCCTATGGCTACACCTTC.

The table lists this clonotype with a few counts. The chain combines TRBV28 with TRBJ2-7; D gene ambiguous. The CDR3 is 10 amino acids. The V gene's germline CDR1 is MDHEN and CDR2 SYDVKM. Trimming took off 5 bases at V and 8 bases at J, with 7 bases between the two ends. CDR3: CASSQLKQYF. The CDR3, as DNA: TGTGCCAGCAGTCAATTGAAGCAGTACTTC. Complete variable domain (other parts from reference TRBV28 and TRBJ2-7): DVKVTQSSRYLVKRTGEKVFLECVQDMDHENMFWYRQDPGLGLRLIYFSYDVKMKEKGDIPEGYSVSREKKERFSLILESASTNQTSMYLCASSQLKQYFGPGTRLTVT.

CDR3 bases: TGCAGCGTTGAAACGGGACAGGGGTTCGCTAAGGCTTTCTTT. It is translated as CSVETGQGFAKAFF. This chain uses TRBV29-1 with TRBJ1-1; 10 nucleotides line up with TRBD1. From germline, CDR1 is SQVTM and CDR2 ANQGSEA. The CDR3 totals 14 residues. J was trimmed by 11 bases and V by 2 bases; bases with no gene match: 11. The whole variable domain, remainder taken from reference TRBV29-1 and TRBJ1-1, is SAVISQKPSRDICQRGTSLTIQCQVDSQVTMMFWYRQQPGQSLTLIATANQGSEATYESGFVIDKFPISRPNLTFSTLTVSNMSPEDSSIYLCSVETGQGFAKAFFGQGTRLTVV.

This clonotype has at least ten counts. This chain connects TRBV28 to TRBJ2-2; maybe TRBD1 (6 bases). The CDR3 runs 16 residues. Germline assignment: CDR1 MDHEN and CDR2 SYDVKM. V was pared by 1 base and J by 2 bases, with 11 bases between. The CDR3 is CASSLFGTRNTGELFF. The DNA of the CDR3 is TGTGCCAGCAGTTTATTTGGGACACGTAACACCGGGGAGCTGTTTTTT.

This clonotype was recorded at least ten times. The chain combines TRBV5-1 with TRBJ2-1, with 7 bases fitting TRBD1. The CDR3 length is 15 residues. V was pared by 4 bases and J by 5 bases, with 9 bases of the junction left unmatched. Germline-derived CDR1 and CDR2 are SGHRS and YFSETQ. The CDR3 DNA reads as TGCGCCAGCAGCCAAGGACAGGCCCTCGACAATGAGCAGTTCTTC. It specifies CASSQGQALDNEQFF.

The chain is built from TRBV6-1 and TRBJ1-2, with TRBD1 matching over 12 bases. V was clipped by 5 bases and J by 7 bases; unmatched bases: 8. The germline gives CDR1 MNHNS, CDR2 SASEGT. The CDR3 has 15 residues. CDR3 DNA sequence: TGTGCCAGCAGTCTAACCGGGACAGGGGGCCCTGGCTACACCTTC. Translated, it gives CASSLTGTGGPGYTF.

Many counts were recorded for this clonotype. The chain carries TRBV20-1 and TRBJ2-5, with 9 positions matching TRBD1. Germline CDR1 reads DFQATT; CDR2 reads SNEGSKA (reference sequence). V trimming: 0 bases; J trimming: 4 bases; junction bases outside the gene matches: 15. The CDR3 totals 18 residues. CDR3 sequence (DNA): TGCAGTGCTAGAGATAGGGAGTCGACAGGGGGATTTCGAGAGACCCAGTACTTC. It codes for CSARDRESTGGFRETQYF.

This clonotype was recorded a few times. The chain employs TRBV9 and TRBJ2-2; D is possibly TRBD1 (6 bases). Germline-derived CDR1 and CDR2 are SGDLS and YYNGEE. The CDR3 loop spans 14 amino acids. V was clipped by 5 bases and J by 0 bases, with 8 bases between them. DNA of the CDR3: TGTGCCAGCAGGGCAGGGGCGAACACCGGGGAGCTGTTTTTT. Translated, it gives CASRAGANTGELFF.

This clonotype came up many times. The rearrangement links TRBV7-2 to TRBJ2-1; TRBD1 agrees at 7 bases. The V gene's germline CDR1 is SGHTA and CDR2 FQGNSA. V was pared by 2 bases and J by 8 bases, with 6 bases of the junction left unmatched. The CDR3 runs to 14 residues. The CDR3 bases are TGTGCCAGCAGCTTAAGCAGGGGGTGGGATGAGCAGTTCTTC. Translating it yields CASSLSRGWDEQFF.

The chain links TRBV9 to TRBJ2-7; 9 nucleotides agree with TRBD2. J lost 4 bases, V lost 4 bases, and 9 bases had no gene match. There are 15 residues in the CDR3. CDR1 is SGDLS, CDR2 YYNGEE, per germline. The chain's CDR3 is CASSPGNSGSYEQYF. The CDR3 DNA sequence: TGTGCCAGCAGCCCAGGGAATAGCGGGAGTTACGAGCAGTACTTC.